This T cell receptor beta chain was sequenced during a study of spatial heterogeneity in lung cancer. From germline, CDR1 is MNHEY and CDR2 SMNVEV (reference sequence). This CDR3 is 16 amino acids long. V dropped 2 bases and J dropped 1; count of bases not matched to a gene: 3. Described time point: sample taken at primary tumor resection. Untreated early-stage non-small cell lung cancer patients, roughly 72 in total, were the donors. Unsorted whole RNA samples from tumor, nontumor lung or frozen PBMC were sequenced. One entry per CDR3 protein, called by TCRdb with MiXCR from the 5' RACE reads. This sample carries about 2,900 distinct CDR3 sequences, around 18% of them seen once, and the ten largest clones take 15% to 20%. In this sample, this clonotype is medium-sized (0.01 to 0.1%).

The sequence derives from a male donor with early-stage non-small cell lung cancer. Here the sequenced sample was normal lung tissue next to the tumor, taken at surgery. This rearrangement joins TRBV27 to TRBJ2-4, with TRBD1 matching over 9 bases. The CDR3 reads CASSLGTGRAKNIQYF. The CDR3 nucleotides read TGTGCCAGCAGTTTAGGGACAGGGAGGGCCAAAAACATTCAGTACTTC.